This record looks at one T cell receptor beta chain sequence and its context. Its antigen is undetermined. Assay: immunoSEQ multiplex PCR; the TCRdb copy retains only in-frame clones and omits some. The repertoire holds fewer than 100,000 clones, with about 84% as singletons. The sample belongs to a study of radiotherapy plus CTLA-4 blockade in lung cancer. Study as a whole: For 18% of patients, objective responses occurred, and about 33% had disease control.

Regarding the study as a whole: Blood TCR clones of tumor origin expanded after radiotherapy plus ipilimumab. Reported findings show early blood T cell clone dynamics, with interferon-beta, best predicted response.

Receiving focal radiation plus CTLA-4 blockade with ipilimumab were patients who had chemo-refractory metastatic non-small-cell lung cancer. The sequence came from a human donor with non-small cell lung cancer who had stable disease on radiotherapy plus ipilimumab. The source was peripheral blood, collected from a patient treated with radiotherapy plus ipilimumab.

CDR3 protein: CASSRAGNTIYF. In DNA, the CDR3 is TGTGCCAGCAGCCGTGCCGGAAACACCATATATTTT. This chain connects TRBV11-3 to TRBJ1-3; D is undetermined. V gave up 5 bases and J gave up 4 bases, with 6 bases separating them. Germline V gene data show CDR1 as SGHNT and CDR2 as YENEEA. The CDR3 contains 12 residues.